The T cell receptor beta chain described here comes from a study of CD8 T cells in ankylosing spondylitis. Broader study findings: Blood from ankylosing spondylitis patients appeared to carry a characteristic roughly eight-variant TCR beta motif. A number of the motif variants had already been described in reactive arthritis synovial fluid and blood. The disease-linked clones had a CD8+ phenotype and low blood frequencies.

Deletions cut 1 base from V and 0 bases from J, with 10 bases between. Per the germline V gene, CDR1 is LGHNA and CDR2 is YSLEER. This CDR3 is 16 amino acids long. The TCR beta libraries were generated through quantitative 5'-RACE incorporating molecular barcodes. TCRdb independently ran MiXCR on the 5' RACE reads; one entry per CDR3 protein. The repertoire has about 330,000 distinct CDR3 sequences, 7% to 9% of them found once; the top ten carry about 15%. The table lists this clonotype with many counts. Its antigen remains unknown. The rearrangement links TRBV4-3 to TRBJ1-3; D call uncertain. The clonotype originates from a male donor with ankylosing spondylitis. The sample taken for sequencing was blood, either unsorted or a sorted T cell fraction (not recorded which). Written as DNA, the CDR3 is TGCGCCAGCAGCCAAGTATTAGGATTCTCTGGAAACACCATATATTTT. This translates into CASSQVLGFSGNTIYF.